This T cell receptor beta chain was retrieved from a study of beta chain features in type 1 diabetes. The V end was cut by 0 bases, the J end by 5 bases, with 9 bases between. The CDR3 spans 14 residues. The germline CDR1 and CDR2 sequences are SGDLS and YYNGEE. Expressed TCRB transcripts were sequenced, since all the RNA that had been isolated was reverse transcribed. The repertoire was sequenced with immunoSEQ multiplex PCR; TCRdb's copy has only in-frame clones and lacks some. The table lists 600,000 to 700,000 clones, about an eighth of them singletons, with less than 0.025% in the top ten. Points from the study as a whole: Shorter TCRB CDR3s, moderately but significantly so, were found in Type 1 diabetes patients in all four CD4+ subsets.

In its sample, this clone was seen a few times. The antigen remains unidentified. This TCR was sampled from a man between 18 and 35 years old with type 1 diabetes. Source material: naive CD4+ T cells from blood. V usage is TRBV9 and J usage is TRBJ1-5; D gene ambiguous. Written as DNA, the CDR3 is TGTGCCAGCAGCGTAGGGAGGGTGGATCAGCCCCAGCATTTT. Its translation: CASSVGRVDQPQHF.